Listed below are T cell receptor beta chains from one sample, sequenced in a study of shared clonotypes between healthy human individuals. The repertoire was sequenced with immunoSEQ multiplex PCR; TCRdb's copy has only in-frame clones and lacks some. This table holds under 2.5 million clones, about 90% found once. The material sequenced was naive CD4+ T cells from PBMCs. Receptors originate from a man between 18 and 29 years old in good health. Some clones in this sample may be carry-over from other donors' samples. Each CDR3 is given with its conserved first and last residue. The D gene is left open where the match is weak. Part of the rows lack a size; the others show once, few, many or a class for expanded clones.

len,d_gene,v_gene,abundance,j_gene,CDR3nt,CDR3aa
12,NA,TRBV18,NA,TRBJ1-5,TGTGCCAGCTCATTCAGGGGTCAGCCCCAGCATTTT,CASSFRGQPQHF
13,TRBD2,TRBV29-1,NA,TRBJ2-7,TGCAGCGCCGGGGGGGGTAACGCCTACGAGCAGTACTTC,CSAGGGNAYEQYF
15,NA,TRBV2,NA,TRBJ2-1,TGTGCCAGCAGTGAAGAGGTCGGAAGCTACAATGAGCAGTTCTTC,CASSEEVGSYNEQFF
13,NA,TRBV2,NA,TRBJ1-3,TGTGCCAGCAGTCAGGGCCCTGGAAACACCATATATTTT,CASSQGPGNTIYF
15,TRBD1,TRBV5-8,NA,TRBJ2-3,TGTGCCAGCAGACGACAGGGGCGAACCACAGATACGCAGTATTTT,CASRRQGRTTDTQYF
13,NA,TRBV19,once,TRBJ2-1,TGTGCCAGTACCCAGTGGGGTACGGATGAGCAGTTCTTC,CASTQWGTDEQFF
17,NA,TRBV10-1,once,TRBJ2-2,TGCGCCATCAAACCCTCCCGTGAGCTGACTGGCGCCGGGGAGCTGTTTTTT,CAIKPSRELTGAGELFF
14,TRBD1,TRBV7-9,NA,TRBJ1-2,TGTGCCAGCAGCTTGGGACAGGGGACGGGCGGCTACACCTTC,CASSLGQGTGGYTF
16,TRBD1,TRBV18,NA,TRBJ1-1,TGTGCCAGCTCACCAACAGGACAGGCCCCGGGGACTGAAGCTTTCTTT,CASSPTGQAPGTEAFF
13,NA,TRBV18,NA,TRBJ1-5,TGTGCCAGCTCACAAGGGGGCAATCAGCCCCAGCATTTT,CASSQGGNQPQHF
13,NA,TRBV18,NA,TRBJ2-1,TGTGCCACCCGACTGAGCTCCTACAATGAGCAGTTCTTC,CATRLSSYNEQFF
14,NA,TRBV18,NA,TRBJ1-1,TGTGCCAGCTCACCAGGAAAGAAGGACGCTGAAGCTTTCTTT,CASSPGKKDAEAFF
16,NA,TRBV28,NA,TRBJ1-1,TGTGCCAGCAGTTTTTGGTACAGGGCTGCGAACACTGAAGCTTTCTTT,CASSFWYRAANTEAFF
15,NA,TRBV5-1,NA,TRBJ2-5,TGCGCCAGCAGCGGCGGATTGGCAGCCGAAGAGACCCAGTACTTC,CASSGGLAAEETQYF
14,NA,TRBV5-1,NA,TRBJ2-2,TGCGCCAGCAGCTTGGTAGGGGGCACCGGGGAGCTGTTTTTT,CASSLVGGTGELFF
11,TRBD1,TRBV6-6,few,TRBJ1-2,TGTGCCATCGGGACAGCCTATGGCTACACCTTC,CAIGTAYGYTF
14,NA,TRBV19,NA,TRBJ2-7,TGTGCCAGTAGTATTGAGGGCCCCACCTACGAGCAGTACTTC,CASSIEGPTYEQYF
16,TRBD2,TRBV5-4,NA,TRBJ2-3,TGTGCCAGCAGCTGGGGGACTAGCGGGAGTGCAGATACGCAGTATTTT,CASSWGTSGSADTQYF
15,NA,TRBV9,NA,TRBJ1-3,TGTGCCAGCTCCCAGGGATCGGGTTTTATAGACACCATATATTTT,CASSQGSGFIDTIYF
14,NA,TRBV5-1,NA,TRBJ2-1,TGCGCCAGCAGCTTGCTGAGCTCCTACAATGAGCAGTTCTTC,CASSLLSSYNEQFF
15,NA,TRBV5-1,NA,TRBJ2-2,TGCGCCAGCAGCCGCGGGACAGACATGACCGGGGAGCTGTTTTTT,CASSRGTDMTGELFF
16,NA,TRBV5-1,NA,TRBJ2-3,TGCGCCAGCAGCCAAAAACAGGGGGGGTTTACAGATACGCAGTATTTT,CASSQKQGGFTDTQYF
14,TRBD1,TRBV5-6,NA,TRBJ1-1,TGTGCCAGCAGCCGGCCGGACAGGGCCACTGAAGCTTTCTTT,CASSRPDRATEAFF
15,NA,TRBV11-1,NA,TRBJ2-7,TGTGCCAGCAGCAGGGATAGTGCTGGATTGTACGAGCAGTACTTC,CASSRDSAGLYEQYF
16,TRBD1,TRBV30,NA,TRBJ1-4,TGTGCCTGGGGGACAGGGGCCCCCGCAACTAATGAAAAACTGTTTTTT,CAWGTGAPATNEKLFF
15,TRBD1,TRBV5-6,NA,TRBJ1-5,TGTGCCAGCAGCGACAAACAGGGGGGCAATCAGCCCCAGCATTTT,CASSDKQGGNQPQHF
13,NA,TRBV5-1,NA,TRBJ1-1,TGCGCCAGCAGTCAACAACAGGGCTCTGAAGCTTTCTTT,CASSQQQGSEAFF
14,NA,TRBV29-1,NA,TRBJ2-3,TGCAGCGTGTCTACCGGGAGTACCACAGATACACAGTATTTT,CSVSTGSTTDTQYF
16,TRBD1,TRBV19,few,TRBJ1-1,TGTGCCAGTAGTTCCCGGACAGGGAGATTGAACACTGAAGCTTTCTTT,CASSSRTGRLNTEAFF
13,NA,TRBV7-3,NA,TRBJ2-2,TGTGCCAGCAGCGAAGGGCCCACCGGGGAGCTGTTTTTT,CASSEGPTGELFF
15,NA,TRBV11-2,NA,TRBJ2-1,TGTGCCAGCAGCTTAACGGGGGCCTCTTACAATGAGCAGTTCTTC,CASSLTGASYNEQFF
15,TRBD2,TRBV11-2,NA,TRBJ2-1,TGTGCCAGCAGCGCCCGAGCGGGAGGGCCAAATGAGCAGTTCTTC,CASSARAGGPNEQFF
13,NA,TRBV6-1,NA,TRBJ2-7,TGTGCCAGCAGTGTTGAGAGGGGGGGGACTGCAGGCTTC,CASSVERGGTAGF
12,NA,TRBV28,NA,TRBJ2-2,TGTGCCAGCAGTTATGGCCGCCGGGAGCTGTTTTTT,CASSYGRRELFF
14,NA,TRBV10-1,NA,TRBJ2-2,TGCGCCAGCAGTTCTACAGGCGAGGGGGGGGAGCTGTTTTTT,CASSSTGEGGELFF
17,NA,TRBV10-2,NA,TRBJ1-1,TGCGCCAGCCGGACAGTTAACCAACTAGGACCGGGCACTGAAGCTTTCTTT,CASRTVNQLGPGTEAFF
15,TRBD1,TRBV28,NA,TRBJ2-7,TGTGCCAGCAGCTTAACAGGGGGCCCAGCCCCCGAGCAGTACTTC,CASSLTGGPAPEQYF
16,NA,TRBV19,NA,TRBJ1-1,TGTGCCAGTAGCCCGGTTGGAGGCCAGAGGGTCACTGAAGCTTTCTTT,CASSPVGGQRVTEAFF
18,TRBD2,TRBV25-1,NA,TRBJ2-1,TGTGCCAGCAGTGAATTAGATGGCGGGAGGGCCTATGGCAATGAGCAGTTCTTC,CASSELDGGRAYGNEQFF
13,NA,TRBV6-5,NA,TRBJ2-3,TGTGCCAGCACTGCCCCAGGCACAGATACGCAGTATTTT,CASTAPGTDTQYF
14,NA,TRBV30,NA,TRBJ2-3,TGTGCCTGGAGAAGACCCACTAGCACAGATACGCAGTATTTT,CAWRRPTSTDTQYF
12,NA,TRBV30,few,TRBJ2-7,TGTGCCTGGAGCGACAGGACCTACGAGCAGTACTTC,CAWSDRTYEQYF
15,TRBD1,TRBV7-2,NA,TRBJ1-3,TGTGCCAGCGCGATACAGGGGAGCTCTGGAAACACCATATATTTT,CASAIQGSSGNTIYF